This T cell receptor beta chain was captured in a study of response to subunit inactivated influenza vaccine. The germline CDR1 and CDR2 sequences are SGHTA and FQGNSA. The V gene lost 5 bases and the J gene lost 0 bases, with 11 bases spanning the gap. The CDR3 is made up of 15 amino acids. This clonotype was seen ten or more times. Its antigen is not identified. MiXCR was run by TCRdb on the RT-PCR reads, yielding one entry per CDR3 protein. The sample has 710,000 or so distinct CDR3 sequences, 15% to 17% seen once; the top ten hold 9.5% to 13%. General study results and limits: Seasonal influenza vaccination, on each occasion, was suggested by the authors to recruit few new T cells.

V is TRBV7-2 and J is TRBJ1-3; TRBD1 might be the D (6 bases). The specimen comprised PBMCs from blood, sampled 11 to 12 days after vaccination. This TCR came from a man aged 50 or older who received an inactivated influenza vaccine. CDR3 nucleotide sequence: TGTGCCAGCAGCGCAGGACAGCTCTCTGGAAACACCATATATTTT. Translated, it gives CASSAGQLSGNTIYF.